The text below deals with one T cell receptor beta chain. Its antigen remains undetermined. Base qualities are missing; no much larger clone stands one base away. The data were taken from a study of OX40 agonist ivuxolimab in advanced cancers. Looking at the study overall: Ivuxolimab was an agonistic, fully human IgG2 monoclonal antibody directed against OX40 (CD134), a costimulatory receptor. Patients were allowed to have had prior anti-PD-1, anti-PD-L1 or anti-CTLA-4 therapy, and 30% to 40% of the dose-escalation patients had been treated with checkpoint inhibitors. Peripheral TCRbeta sequencing aimed to test whether ivuxolimab altered TCR sequence diversity and caused clonal T-cell expansion. The dose-escalation cohort was almost 85% male with a mean age of around 64 years, ranging from roughly 23 to 85. The paper describes the monotherapy dose-escalation part (N of about 55 patients) of the phase I trial of ivuxolimab. Partial responses occurred in three dose-escalation patients, of whom one had hepatocellular carcinoma and two had cutaneous melanoma. Of the 50 to 55 dose-escalation patients, hepatocellular carcinoma was present in around 20, melanoma in some 15, renal cell carcinoma in 9 and head and neck cancer in 9. Intravenous ivuxolimab was administered to patients every 2 weeks at six dose levels: 0.01, 0.1, 0.3, 1.5, 3 and 10 mg/kg. Here is what the overall study found, with its caveats: At doses of 0.1 to 3.0 mg/kg, clonal expansion of both CD4+ and CD8+ T cells in blood was seen between baseline and week 6. Low levels of normalized T-cell clonal expansion were also seen in some nonresponding patients. The antigen specificity of the peripheral T cells that underwent clonal expansion was not determined. In the 0.1-3.0 mg/kg groups, partial responders were among the patients with the lowest normalized peripheral clonal expansion, particularly in CD8+ T cells. On average, CD8+ T cells showed more expanded clones than CD4+ T cells after ivuxolimab.

The trial excluded patients who had a history of autoimmune disease or were on systemic immunosuppression. Peripheral blood for TCR sequencing was collected from all dose cohorts at baseline, on cycle 4 day 1, and on cycle 7 day 1. Samples were obtained from an open-label, multicenter, first-in-human phase I dose-escalation trial of ivuxolimab. Adults with locally advanced or metastatic head and neck squamous cell, hepatocellular, melanoma or renal cell carcinoma were enrolled in the trial. Before TCR sequencing, CD4+ T cells and CD8+ T cells from peripheral blood were sorted into separate populations. Genomic DNA was isolated from the sorted cells so that the TCRbeta CDR3 region could be sequenced. The immunoSEQ Assay was used for sequencing of TCRbeta CDR3 regions. The source is immuneACCESS, and TCRdb retained only in-frame sequences with V and J called. Part of the clones is not carried over; for the studies checked, unresolved V genes explain less than half of this, and the remainder is unexplained. Here the sample has about 28,000 clones; approximately 78% occur a single time. The ten most abundant clones make up 21% of the sample.

V is pruned by 3 bases and J by 5 bases, leaving 13 bases of the junction without a gene match. From the cysteine up to the phenylalanine, the CDR3 has a length of 17 residues. The read is trimmed to its CDR3 DNA, 51 bases read in frame from base 1. Taken from the germline V gene (reference sequence), the CDR1 and CDR2 loops are SEHNR and FQNEAQ. This specimen was CD4+ or CD8+ T cells sorted from blood, taken in a trial of the OX40 agonist ivuxolimab. The sequence is built from TRBV7-9 and TRBJ2-7; TRBD2 fits 10 bases in the junction. The origin of this receptor is an adult with an advanced solid tumor such as melanoma, head and neck, liver or kidney cancer. The DNA reads as follows: TGTGCCAGCAGCTTTGCTGGGAAGCGGGAGGGCCGAGACGAGCAGTACTTC. Translated, it gives CASSFAGKREGRDEQYF.